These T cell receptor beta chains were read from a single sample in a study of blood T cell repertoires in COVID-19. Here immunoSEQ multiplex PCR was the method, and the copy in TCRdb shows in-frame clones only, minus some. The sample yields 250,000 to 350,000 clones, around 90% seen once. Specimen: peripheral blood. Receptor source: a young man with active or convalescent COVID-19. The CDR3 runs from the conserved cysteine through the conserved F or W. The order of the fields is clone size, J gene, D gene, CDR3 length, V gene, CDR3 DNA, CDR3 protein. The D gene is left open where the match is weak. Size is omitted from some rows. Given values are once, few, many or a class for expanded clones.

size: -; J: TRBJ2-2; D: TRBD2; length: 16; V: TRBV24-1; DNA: TGTGCCACCAGTGATTCTAGCGGGGGGTACACCGGGGAGCTGTTTTTT; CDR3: CATSDSSGGYTGELFF
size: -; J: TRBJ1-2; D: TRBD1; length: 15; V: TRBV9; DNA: TGTGCCAGCAGCGTAGGGGACAGGGGGCTGAATGGCTACACCTTC; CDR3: CASSVGDRGLNGYTF
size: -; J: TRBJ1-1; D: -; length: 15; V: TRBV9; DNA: TGTGCCAGCAGCCCGGACGGGGGGGAGGACACTGAAGCTTTCTTT; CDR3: CASSPDGGEDTEAFF
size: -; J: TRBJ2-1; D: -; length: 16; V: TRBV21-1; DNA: TGTGCCAGCAGCACCTGGACAGTGCAAACCTACAATGAGCAGTTCTTC; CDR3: CASSTWTVQTYNEQFF
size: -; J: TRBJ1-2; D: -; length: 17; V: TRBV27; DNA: TGTGCCAGCAGTACCATCAGGGGACATCGAGCTAACTATGGCTACACCTTC; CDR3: CASSTIRGHRANYGYTF
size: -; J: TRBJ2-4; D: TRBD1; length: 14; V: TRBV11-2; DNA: TGTGCCAGCAGCCCAGAGGACAGGGTAAACATTCAGTACTTC; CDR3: CASSPEDRVNIQYF
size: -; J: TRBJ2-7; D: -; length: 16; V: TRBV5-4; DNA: TGTGCCAGCAGCTCTCACCGGGGAAGGAGCGCCTACGAGCAGTACTTC; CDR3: CASSSHRGRSAYEQYF
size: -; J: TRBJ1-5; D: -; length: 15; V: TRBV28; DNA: TGTGCCAGCAGTTTACCGGGGGATAAAAATCAGCCCCAGCATTTT; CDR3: CASSLPGDKNQPQHF
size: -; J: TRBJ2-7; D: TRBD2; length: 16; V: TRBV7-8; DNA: TGTGCCAGCAGCTTAGCGAATAGCGGGGGGACTTACGAGCAGTACTTC; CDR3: CASSLANSGGTYEQYF
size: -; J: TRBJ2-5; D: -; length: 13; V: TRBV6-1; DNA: TGTGCCAGCAGTGAACGGACTAAGGGGACCCAGTACTTC; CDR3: CASSERTKGTQYF
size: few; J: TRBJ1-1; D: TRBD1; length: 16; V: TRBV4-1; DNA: TGCGCCAGCAGCCTGATCCTAGACAGGGGGAACACTGAAGCTTTCTTT; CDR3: CASSLILDRGNTEAFF
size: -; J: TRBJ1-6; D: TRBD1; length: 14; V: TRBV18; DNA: TGTGCCAGCTCACGGGACAGGGAGAATTCACCCCTCCACTTT; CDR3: CASSRDRENSPLHF
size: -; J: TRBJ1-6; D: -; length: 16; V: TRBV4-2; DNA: TGTGCCAGCAGCCAAGAGAGAACCCGAGGGAATTCACCCCTCCACTTT; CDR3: CASSQERTRGNSPLHF
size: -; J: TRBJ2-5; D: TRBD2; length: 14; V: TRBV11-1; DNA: TGTGCCAGCAGCTGGCCGACTAGCGGGGAGACCCAGTACTTC; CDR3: CASSWPTSGETQYF
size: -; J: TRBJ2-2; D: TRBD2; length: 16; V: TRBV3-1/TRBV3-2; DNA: TGTGCCAGCAGCCCGCTAGCGGGGGGGCCAACCGGGGAGCTGTTTTTT; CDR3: CASSPLAGGPTGELFF
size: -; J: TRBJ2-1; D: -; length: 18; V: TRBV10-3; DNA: TGTGCCATCAGTGATCCTCGCTCCGGGGTTACCTCCTACAATGAGCAGTTCTTC; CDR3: CAISDPRSGVTSYNEQFF
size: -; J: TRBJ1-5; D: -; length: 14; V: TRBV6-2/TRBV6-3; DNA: TGTGCCAGCAGCCGGACAAGTAGCAATCAGCCCCAGCATTTT; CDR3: CASSRTSSNQPQHF
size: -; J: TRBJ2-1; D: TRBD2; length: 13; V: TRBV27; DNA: TGTGCCACCCTAGCGGGGGGGCCGGGAGAGCAGTTCTTC; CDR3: CATLAGGPGEQFF
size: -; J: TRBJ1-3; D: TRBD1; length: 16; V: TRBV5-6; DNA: TGTGCCAGCAGCTTGGGAGGGGGCGGCTCTGGAAACACCATATATTTT; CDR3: CASSLGGGGSGNTIYF
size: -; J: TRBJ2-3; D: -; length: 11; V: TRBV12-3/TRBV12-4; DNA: TGTGCCAGCAGTTCCCATTATACGCAGTATTTT; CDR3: CASSSHYTQYF
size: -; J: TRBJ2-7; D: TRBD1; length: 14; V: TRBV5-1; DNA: TGCGCCAGCAGGGGGGACAGTCACTCCTACGAGCAGTACTTC; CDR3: CASRGDSHSYEQYF
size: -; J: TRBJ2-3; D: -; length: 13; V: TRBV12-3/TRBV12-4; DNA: TGTGCCAGCACCCCCAGCGGCACAGATACGCAGTATTTT; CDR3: CASTPSGTDTQYF
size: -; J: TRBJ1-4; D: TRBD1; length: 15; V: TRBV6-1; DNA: TGTGCCAGCAGTGAGCCGGGACAGGGGACTGAAAAACTGTTTTTT; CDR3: CASSEPGQGTEKLFF
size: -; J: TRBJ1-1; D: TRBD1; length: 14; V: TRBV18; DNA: TGTGCCAGCTCCAAGACAGGGTCTATACCTGAAGCTTTCTTT; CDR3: CASSKTGSIPEAFF
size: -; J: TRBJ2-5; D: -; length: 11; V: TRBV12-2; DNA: TGTGCAAGTCTCCTTCTTGAGACCCAGTACTTC; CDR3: CASLLLETQYF
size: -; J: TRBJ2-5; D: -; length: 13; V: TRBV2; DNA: TGTGCCAGCAGTGAAGCATTACAAGAGACCCAGTACTTC; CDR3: CASSEALQETQYF
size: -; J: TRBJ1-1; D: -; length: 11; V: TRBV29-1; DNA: TGCAGCGTAGAACAGGCCCCCGCTGCTTTCTTT; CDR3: CSVEQAPAAFF
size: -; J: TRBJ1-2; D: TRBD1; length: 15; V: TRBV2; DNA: TGTGCCAGACGGTCACAGGGGCCTCTAGGCTATGGCTACACCTTC; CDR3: CARRSQGPLGYGYTF
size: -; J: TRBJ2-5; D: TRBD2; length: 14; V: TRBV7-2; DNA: TGTGCCAGCACCAATCGGGGGGGACAAGAGACCCAGTACTTC; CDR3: CASTNRGGQETQYF
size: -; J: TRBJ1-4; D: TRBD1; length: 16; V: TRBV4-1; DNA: TGCGCCAGCAGCCGCGACGGGACAGGGGATGGAGAAAAACTGTTTTTT; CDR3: CASSRDGTGDGEKLFF
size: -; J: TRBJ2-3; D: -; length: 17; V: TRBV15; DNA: TGTGCCACCAGCAGAGATCTAGTGGGTCCGCGGCCTTATACGCAGTATTTT; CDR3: CATSRDLVGPRPYTQYF
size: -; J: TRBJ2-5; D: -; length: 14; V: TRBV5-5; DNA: TGTGCCAGCAGCCCCCTGACTGTTCAAGAGACCCAGTACTTC; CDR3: CASSPLTVQETQYF
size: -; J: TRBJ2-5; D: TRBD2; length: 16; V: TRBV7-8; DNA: TGTGCCAGCAGCCCTACTCGCGGGGGGTACCAAGAGACCCAGTACTTC; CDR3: CASSPTRGGYQETQYF
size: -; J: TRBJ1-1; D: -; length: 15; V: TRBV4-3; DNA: TGCGCCAGCAGCCAAGGGTTGTTGCCGGACACTGAAGCTTTCTTT; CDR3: CASSQGLLPDTEAFF
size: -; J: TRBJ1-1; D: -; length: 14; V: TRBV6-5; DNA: TGTGCCAGCTCCCCAGGGGCGTGGGGCACTGAAGCTTTCTTT; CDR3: CASSPGAWGTEAFF
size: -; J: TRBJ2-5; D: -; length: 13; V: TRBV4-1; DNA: TGCGCCAGCAGCCAGACAGCTCAAGAGACCCAGTACTTC; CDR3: CASSQTAQETQYF
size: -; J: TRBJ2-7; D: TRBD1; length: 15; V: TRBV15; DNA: TGTGCCACCAGCAGAGGCAGGGGGCGATCCTACGAGCAGTACTTC; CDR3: CATSRGRGRSYEQYF
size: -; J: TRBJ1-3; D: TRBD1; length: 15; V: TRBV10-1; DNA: TGCGCCAGCAGTCCCGGGACAGGGCACGAAAACACCATATATTTT; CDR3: CASSPGTGHENTIYF
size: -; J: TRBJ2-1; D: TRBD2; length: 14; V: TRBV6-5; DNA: TGTGCCAGCAGTTGGGGGACTAGCGGGGGCGAGCAGTTCTTC; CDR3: CASSWGTSGGEQFF
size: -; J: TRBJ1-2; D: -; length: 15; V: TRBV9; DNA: TGTGCCAGCAGCGTCTTCCAGGGAAATAACTATGGCTACACCTTC; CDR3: CASSVFQGNNYGYTF
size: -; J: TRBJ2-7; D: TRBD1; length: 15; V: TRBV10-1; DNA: TGCGCCAGCAGTGAGTCGGGACAGGGCCCGCTCGAGCAGTACTTC; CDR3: CASSESGQGPLEQYF
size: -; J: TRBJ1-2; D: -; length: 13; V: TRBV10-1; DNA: TGCGCCAGCAGTGAATCTGTCGACTATGGCTACACCTTC; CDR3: CASSESVDYGYTF
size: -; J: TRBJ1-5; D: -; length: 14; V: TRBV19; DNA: TGTGCCAGTAGGTCGGGGGAGGGCAATCAGCCCCAGCATTTT; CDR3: CASRSGEGNQPQHF
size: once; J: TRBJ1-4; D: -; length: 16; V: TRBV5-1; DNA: TGCGCCAGCAGCTTGGACAGCTCTGCGTCTAATGAAAAACTGTTTTTT; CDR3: CASSLDSSASNEKLFF
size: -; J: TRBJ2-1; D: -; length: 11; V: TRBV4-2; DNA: TGTGCCAGCAGCCAGGGCTCAAGGAAGTTCTTC; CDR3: CASSQGSRKFF
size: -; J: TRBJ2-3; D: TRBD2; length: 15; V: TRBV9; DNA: TGTGCCAGCAGCGTAGGCGGGGGGGCGGCAGATACGCAGTATTTT; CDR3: CASSVGGGAADTQYF
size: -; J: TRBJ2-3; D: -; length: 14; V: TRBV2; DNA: TGTGCCAGCAGTGAATGGGCCAACCGGGATACGCAGTATTTT; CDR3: CASSEWANRDTQYF
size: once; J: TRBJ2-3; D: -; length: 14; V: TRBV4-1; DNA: TGCGCCAGCAGCCAAGGATCGGCGGCGGATACGCAGTATTTT; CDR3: CASSQGSAADTQYF
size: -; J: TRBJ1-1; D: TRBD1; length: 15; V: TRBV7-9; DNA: TGTGCCAGCAGCCCCCCCGGGACAGGGGCCCTTGAAGCTTTCTTT; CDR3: CASSPPGTGALEAFF
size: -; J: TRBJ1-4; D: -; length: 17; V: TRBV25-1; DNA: TGTGCCAGCAGTGAATTGGGGACATCCGTAGGGGATGAAAAACTGTTTTTT; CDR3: CASSELGTSVGDEKLFF
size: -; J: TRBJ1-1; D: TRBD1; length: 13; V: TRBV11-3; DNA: TGTGCCAGCAGCTTAGATTCAGGGGGTGAAACTTTCTTT; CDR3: CASSLDSGGETFF
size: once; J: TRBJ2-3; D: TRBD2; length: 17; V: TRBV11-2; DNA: TGTGCCAGCAGCTTAGAACTAGCGGGGGCCGTACAAGATACGCAGTATTTT; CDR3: CASSLELAGAVQDTQYF
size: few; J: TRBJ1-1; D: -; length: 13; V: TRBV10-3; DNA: TGTGCCATCATGGCAGGGATGAACACTGAAGCTTTCTTT; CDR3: CAIMAGMNTEAFF
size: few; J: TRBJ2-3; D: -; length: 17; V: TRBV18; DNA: TGTGCCAGCTCACCGTCAGGCGGAGGAGCGGGGACAAAAGGCTCTTATTTT; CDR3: CASSPSGGGAGTKGSYF
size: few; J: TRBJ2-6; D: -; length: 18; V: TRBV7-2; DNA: TGTGCCAGCAGCCCCGCCATTCTGGGGGGCTCTGGGGCCAACGTCCTGACTTTC; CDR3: CASSPAILGGSGANVLTF